This is a list of T cell receptor beta chains from one sample in a study of T cell responses to AZD1222 COVID-19 vaccine. Generated by immunoSEQ multiplex PCR, the TCRdb table keeps only in-frame clones and is missing some. Of about 140,000 clones in the sample, 85% to 95% are singletons; the top ten hold roughly 2.8%. The sequences come from peripheral blood, collected on day 0 of AZD1222 vaccination. All receptors derive from an adult in good health. The CDR3 runs from the conserved cysteine through the conserved F or W. The D gene is left open where the match is weak. Expanded clones get a size class; other rows say once, few or many, or leave the size out.

cdr3_aa cdr3_nt v_call d_call j_call clone_size
CASSPWGQNTEAFF TGTGCCAGCTCCCCCTGGGGACAGAACACTGAAGCTTTCTTT TRBV18 NA TRBJ1-1 NA
CATNLGTGLGMNTEAFF TGTGCCACAAATCTGGGAACAGGACTAGGGATGAACACTGAAGCTTTCTTT TRBV10-3 NA TRBJ1-1 once
CSAGGYGYGYTF TGCAGCGCGGGGGGATACGGTTATGGCTACACCTTC TRBV29-1 NA TRBJ1-2 NA
CASSQDKRREWTQYF TGCGCCAGCAGCCAAGACAAACGGCGGGAGTGGACCCAGTACTTC TRBV4-1 TRBD2 TRBJ2-5 NA
CASSLAGFSYEQYF TGTGCCAGCAGTTTGGCGGGATTCTCCTACGAGCAGTACTTC TRBV28 NA TRBJ2-7 NA
CASSPLLLAGSYEQYF TGTGCCAGCAGCCCTCTACTGCTAGCGGGGTCGTACGAGCAGTACTTC TRBV27 TRBD2 TRBJ2-7 NA
CASSSQPGLGGNEQFF TGTGCCAGCAGCTCCCAACCGGGACTAGGGGGGAATGAGCAGTTCTTC TRBV11-3 TRBD2 TRBJ2-1 NA
CASSLGGRGSTDTQYF TGTGCCAGCAGCTTAGGCGGGAGGGGGAGCACAGATACGCAGTATTTT TRBV7-2 TRBD2 TRBJ2-3 few
CASNWPETDTGELFF TGTGCCAGCAATTGGCCGGAGACGGACACCGGGGAGCTGTTTTTT TRBV6-5 NA TRBJ2-2 NA
CASSSNLNTEAFF TGCGCCAGCAGTTCAAACCTCAACACTGAAGCTTTCTTT TRBV10-1 NA TRBJ1-1 NA
CASSQVIEGNQPQHF TGTGCCAGCAGTCAGGTGATCGAGGGCAATCAGCCCCAGCATTTT TRBV6-5 NA TRBJ1-5 many
CASSYSGRPNEKLFF TGTGCCAGCAGTTATTCCGGGAGACCTAATGAAAAACTGTTTTTT TRBV6-5 NA TRBJ1-4 NA
CASSLVGRGPYNEQFF TGTGCCAGCAGCTTAGTCGGGCGGGGGCCCTACAATGAGCAGTTCTTC TRBV11-3 NA TRBJ2-1 NA
CSVDGTGESYEQYF TGCAGCGTTGACGGGACAGGGGAGAGCTACGAGCAGTACTTC TRBV29-1 TRBD1 TRBJ2-7 NA
CASSGGGGHSTDTQYF TGTGCCAGCAGTGGCGGCGGGGGCCACAGCACAGATACGCAGTATTTT TRBV6-4 NA TRBJ2-3 NA
CATSAGTAFEKLFF TGTGCCACCAGCGCAGGGACAGCTTTTGAAAAACTGTTTTTT TRBV15 TRBD1 TRBJ1-4 NA
CASSPSQGAWTEAFF TGTGCCAGCAGCCCCTCACAGGGGGCGTGGACTGAAGCTTTCTTT TRBV9 TRBD1 TRBJ1-1 NA
CASSLQGQSQETQYF TGCGCCAGCAGCCTCCAGGGACAGAGCCAAGAGACCCAGTACTTC TRBV5-1 TRBD1 TRBJ2-5 many
CAWSPSGSLPFF TGTGCCTGGAGCCCGTCGGGCAGTTTACCTTTCTTT TRBV30 NA TRBJ1-1 NA
CATSSAGVNQPQHF TGTGCCACCAGTTCTGCAGGGGTCAATCAGCCCCAGCATTTT TRBV24-1 NA TRBJ1-5 NA
CASSMGPGGYNEQFF TGTGCCAGTAGTATGGGCCCGGGGGGATACAATGAGCAGTTCTTC TRBV19 TRBD2 TRBJ2-1 NA
CASSLVARTYEQYF TGTGCCAGCAGCTTAGTGGCCAGAACCTACGAGCAGTACTTC TRBV7-2 NA TRBJ2-7 few
CASSLGSGDTQYF TGTGCCAGCAGCTTGGGCAGTGGGGATACGCAGTATTTT TRBV11-1 NA TRBJ2-3 NA
CASSATGANTEAFF TGTGCCAGCAGCGCCACAGGGGCGAACACTGAAGCTTTCTTT TRBV9 TRBD1 TRBJ1-1 NA
CASRRTSDGTGELFF TGCGCCAGCAGGAGAACTAGCGATGGAACCGGGGAGCTGTTTTTT TRBV5-1 TRBD2 TRBJ2-2 NA
CASSTTGTGSGQPQHF TGTGCCAGCAGCACAACGGGGACAGGGTCAGGGCAGCCCCAGCATTTT TRBV28 TRBD1 TRBJ1-5 NA
CASSLRDRGMNEQFF TGTGCCAGCAGCCTCCGGGACAGGGGGATGAATGAGCAGTTCTTC TRBV7-6 TRBD1 TRBJ2-1 NA
CASSPGLAGAEETQYF TGTGCCAGCAGCCCCGGACTAGCGGGGGCCGAAGAGACCCAGTACTTC TRBV5-4 TRBD2 TRBJ2-5 NA
CASSLGQVQETQYF TGTGCCAGCAGCCTTGGTCAGGTCCAAGAGACCCAGTACTTC TRBV11-2 NA TRBJ2-5 NA
CSVGWGAYEQYF TGCAGCGTTGGGTGGGGGGCCTACGAGCAGTACTTC TRBV29-1 NA TRBJ2-7 NA
CASSESTDSNQPQHF TGCGCCAGCAGTGAGTCCACAGATAGCAATCAGCCCCAGCATTTT TRBV10-2 NA TRBJ1-5 NA
CASSQYTGPIPSAFF TGCGCCAGCAGCCAATATACGGGACCGATCCCTTCGGCTTTCTTT TRBV4-1 NA TRBJ1-1 once
CASSLLRTGTTGELFF TGTGCCAGCAGCTTACTTCGGACAGGGACCACCGGGGAGCTGTTTTTT TRBV7-8 TRBD1 TRBJ2-2 NA
CASSLVLADYEQYF TGTGCCAGCAGCTTGGTACTAGCGGACTACGAGCAGTACTTC TRBV5-6 TRBD2 TRBJ2-7 NA
CAIKDSPGVDTQYF TGTGCCATCAAGGACTCCCCAGGAGTGGATACGCAGTATTTT TRBV10-3 NA TRBJ2-3 NA
CASSYSRGTDTQYF TGTGCCAGCAGTTACTCAAGGGGAACAGATACGCAGTATTTT TRBV6-2/TRBV6-3 NA TRBJ2-3 NA
CASSPDRTNTEAFF TGTGCCAGCAGTCCCGACAGGACGAACACTGAAGCTTTCTTT TRBV6-5 NA TRBJ1-1 NA
CASRRRGGQGAYEQYF TGTGCCAGCCGCCGCCGGGGGGGGCAGGGGGCTTACGAGCAGTACTTC TRBV7-2 NA TRBJ2-7 NA
CASSLRPDGGIYEQYF TGTGCCAGCAGCTTACGACCCGACGGGGGAATTTACGAGCAGTACTTC TRBV7-6 NA TRBJ2-7 NA
CASSQEPARNYGYTF TGCGCCAGCAGCCAAGAACCGGCCAGGAACTATGGCTACACCTTC TRBV4-1 NA TRBJ1-2 NA
CASSNDRGVQPQHF TGTGCCAGCAGCAACGACAGGGGGGTCCAGCCCCAGCATTTT TRBV5-8 TRBD1 TRBJ1-5 NA
CATSRDRRMNTEAFF TGTGCCACCAGCAGAGATCGGCGGATGAACACTGAAGCTTTCTTT TRBV15 NA TRBJ1-1 NA
CASSLAAGEKLFF TGTGCCAGCAGCTTGGCAGCAGGGGAAAAACTGTTTTTT TRBV5-6 NA TRBJ1-4 NA
CASHGDGQETQYF TGTGCCAGTCACGGGGATGGCCAAGAGACCCAGTACTTC TRBV2 NA TRBJ2-5 NA
CASSEQGPVYGYTF TGTGCCAGCAGTGAACAGGGTCCGGTCTATGGCTACACCTTC TRBV28 NA TRBJ1-2 NA
CATSSTSGETEAFF TGTGCCACCAGCAGCACCTCAGGGGAAACTGAAGCTTTCTTT TRBV15 NA TRBJ1-1 NA
CASSHGQYYGYTF TGTGCCAGTAGTCATGGACAGTACTATGGCTACACCTTC TRBV19 NA TRBJ1-2 NA
CASSSDSGNTIYF TGTGCCAGCAGCTCCGACTCTGGAAACACCATATATTTT TRBV7-3 NA TRBJ1-3 NA
CASMRQGEDTQYF TGTGCCAGCATGCGACAGGGGGAGGATACGCAGTATTTT TRBV2 TRBD1 TRBJ2-3 NA
CASSLSTGGGKLFF TGTGCCAGCAGTTTATCCACAGGGGGTGGAAAACTGTTTTTT TRBV27 TRBD1 TRBJ1-4 NA
CASSEGPGGVHTEAFF TGTGCCAGCAGTGAAGGGCCCGGAGGTGTTCACACTGAAGCTTTCTTT TRBV2 NA TRBJ1-1 NA
CASSLGPNYSPLHF TGTGCCAGCAGCTTGGGACCGAACTATTCACCCCTCCACTTT TRBV7-2 NA TRBJ1-6 NA
CASSGGAGLQPQHF TGTGCCAGCAGTGGGGGGGCCGGCCTTCAGCCCCAGCATTTT TRBV2 NA TRBJ1-5 NA
CASSSGGTDTQYF TGTGCCAGCAGCTCCGGGGGCACAGATACGCAGTATTTT TRBV7-3 NA TRBJ2-3 NA
CASSHLRGDIDGYTF TGTGCCAGCAGTCACCTCCGGGGGGACATAGATGGCTACACCTTC TRBV6-5 NA TRBJ1-2 few
CASSSSARQETQYF TGTGCCAGCAGCTCCTCTGCACGGCAAGAGACCCAGTACTTC TRBV7-6 NA TRBJ2-5 once
CASSYSKSGGTEAFF TGTGCCAGCAGTTACTCGAAATCAGGGGGGACTGAAGCTTTCTTT TRBV6-6 TRBD1 TRBJ1-1 NA
CASSVGPADQPQHF TGTGCCAGCAGCGTAGGGCCAGCCGATCAGCCCCAGCATTTT TRBV9 NA TRBJ1-5 NA
CASSLEPGQGYYEQYF TGCGCCAGCAGCTTGGAACCGGGACAGGGATATTACGAGCAGTACTTC TRBV5-1 TRBD1 TRBJ2-7 few
CASSVEARGREKLFF TGTGCCAGCAGCGTAGAAGCTAGGGGCAGGGAAAAACTGTTTTTT TRBV9 NA TRBJ1-4 NA